The T cell receptor (beta chain) under discussion was sequenced for a study of regulatory T cells in long-lasting Graves disease. The time point here: newly diagnosed GD, antithyroid drugs for less than 3 months. Construction of the TCR library relied on RNA isolated from PBMCs. Arm-PCR with iRepertoire HTBI primers amplified the CDR3 regions for these TCR beta libraries. TCRdb recomputed calls from the multiplex PCR reads with MiXCR, one row per CDR3 protein. The sample holds about 530,000 distinct CDR3 sequences, roughly 15% seen once. The V end was cut by 6 bases, the J end by 4 bases, with 12 bases between. The CDR3 consists of 13 residues. Germline-derived CDR1 and CDR2 are ENHRY and SYGVKD. Study-level results: There was favoring of TRBV28, TRBJ1-2 and TRBJ2-5 in persistent disease. With some 2,800 shared public clonotypes, persistent patients exceeded new patients, who shared just over 950.

This clonotype was found a few times. The antigen is not known. The data also belong to a second study, concerning T cells in Graves' hyperthyroidism and ophthalmopathy.

This chain joins TRBV10-3 and TRBJ2-5, with D perhaps given as TRBD1 or TRBD2 (6 bases each). The source of this sequence is a woman between 40 and 65 years old with Graves disease. The specimen comprised peripheral blood mononuclear cells (PBMCs), sampled at new diagnosis, from a patient treated with antithyroid drugs. The CDR3 DNA follows: TGTGCCATCAGGGAGGGGGTAGGAGAGACCCAGTACTTC. This translates into CAIREGVGETQYF.